One and the same sample provided the 12 T cell receptor beta chains below, sequenced in a study of T cells expressing NK-cell markers. Reanalyzing the 5' RACE reads, TCRdb keeps one entry per CDR3 protein, without DNA. The record lists some 460,000 distinct CDR3 sequences, of which the ten most abundant hold 1.4%. The specimen sequenced was blood T cells: a sorted CD56 or NKG2C T cell subset, CD4+ or CD8+ T cells, or bulk PBMC T cells (not recorded which). These TCRs come from a woman aged 45 to 65 in good health.

The CDR3 region is CSAWGEGGEAFF. The chain has TRBV29-1 and TRBJ1-1. The CDR3 is 12 residues long. Germline values: CDR1 SQVTM, CDR2 ANQGSEA.

The CDR3 sequence is CASSPGLGIGEQFF. The chain links TRBV7-8 to TRBJ2-1; TCRdb reports TRBD2, a call that lacks DNA to check it against. Looked up from germline, CDR1 is SGHVS and CDR2 is FQNEAQ. CDR3 length: 14 amino acids.

The CDR3 spells CAWQTRDTTYEQYF. J is TRBJ2-7 and V is TRBV30; TCRdb selects TRBD1, and the lack of DNA leaves this call unchecked. Germline CDR1 and CDR2: GTSNPN and SVGIG (reference sequence). CDR3 length: 14 amino acids. Using reference TRBV30 and TRBJ2-7 for the parts outside the CDR3, the full variable domain is SQTIHQWPATLVQPVGSPLSLECTVEGTSNPNLYWYRQAAGRGLQLLFYSVGIGQISSEVPQNLSASRPQDRQFILSSKKLLLSDSGFYLCAWQTRDTTYEQYFGPGTRLTVT.

The V gene is TRBV7-6, the J gene TRBJ2-5. Germline V gives CDR1 SGHVS, CDR2 FNYEAQ. The CDR3 is 14 amino acids. CDR3 protein: CASSSQRLLETQYF.

This chain joins TRBV15 and TRBJ1-1; TCRdb designates TRBD1, a call that cannot be tested without DNA. The CDR3 loop spans 13 amino acids. Germline V gene sequence: CDR1 LNHNV, CDR2 YYDKDF (reference sequence). CDR3 sequence reads: CATSKDREGEAFF.

V and J are TRBV2 and TRBJ2-2; TCRdb's D gene call, TRBD2, goes unchecked for lack of DNA. The length of the CDR3 is 12 residues. Germline V gene lookup returns CDR1 SNHLY and CDR2 FYNNEI. The CDR3 loop is CATSQGLGELFF.

The chain links TRBV6-5 to TRBJ1-2; with no DNA, the TCRdb D assignment of TRBD1 cannot be verified. Germline V gene lookup returns CDR1 MNHEY and CDR2 SVGAGI. CDR3 size: 12 residues. CDR3 protein: CASSSTGVGYTF.

The chain carries TRBV20-1 and TRBJ2-3; TCRdb outputs TRBD1, but without DNA this stays unchecked. Germline V gives CDR1 DFQATT, CDR2 SNEGSKA (reference sequence). There are 14 residues in the CDR3. The CDR3 protein is CSAREDRRTDTQYF.

This chain links TRBV5-4 with TRBJ2-2; TCRdb's D call, TRBD1, is unchecked because there is no DNA. The germline CDR1 and CDR2 sequences are SGHNT and YYREEE (reference sequence). The CDR3 runs 15 residues. The CDR3 is CASSLYDRHTGELFF.

This rearrangement joins TRBV12-3 or TRBV12-4 to TRBJ2-5. This CDR3 contains 16 residues. CDR3: CASSLGSGSTKETQYF.

V is TRBV3-1 and J is TRBJ2-7; as DNA is missing, the TRBD1 call by TCRdb cannot be tested. Per the germline V gene, CDR1 is LGHDT and CDR2 is YNNKEL (reference sequence). The CDR3 is 15 residues long. Here the CDR3 reads CASSQRKRGRYEQYF.

The chain carries TRBV4-1 and TRBJ2-2. The V gene's germline CDR1 is MGHRA and CDR2 YSYEKL. CDR3 length equals 17 residues. The CDR3 is CASSQGHLRSNTGELFF.